The entry that follows covers one T cell receptor beta chain sequence. Its antigen is not identified. TCRdb's copy holds only in-frame clones and misses some; the assay was immunoSEQ multiplex PCR. The table records about 94,000 clones, 88% of them present only once. The data originate from a study of T cell responses to AZD1222 COVID-19 vaccine. Study conclusions and caveats: Sampling captured repertoires only after the peak T cell response. Most donors were white British and more were female, and clonal diversity was possibly underestimated.

Germline V gene lookup returns CDR1 SGHDN and CDR2 FVKESK. This CDR3 is built from 17 residues. V lost 3 bases and J 5 bases, leaving 21 bases between the germline ends. This sequence was found in an adult in good health. Here the sequenced sample was peripheral blood, taken on day 0 of AZD1222 vaccination. This chain uses TRBV14 with TRBJ2-3, with a possible D match to TRBD2 (5 bases). The CDR3 coding sequence is TGTGCCAGCAGCCATGCCCCTAGGGATCCTCGGGGAGATACGCAGTATTTT. It specifies CASSHAPRDPRGDTQYF.